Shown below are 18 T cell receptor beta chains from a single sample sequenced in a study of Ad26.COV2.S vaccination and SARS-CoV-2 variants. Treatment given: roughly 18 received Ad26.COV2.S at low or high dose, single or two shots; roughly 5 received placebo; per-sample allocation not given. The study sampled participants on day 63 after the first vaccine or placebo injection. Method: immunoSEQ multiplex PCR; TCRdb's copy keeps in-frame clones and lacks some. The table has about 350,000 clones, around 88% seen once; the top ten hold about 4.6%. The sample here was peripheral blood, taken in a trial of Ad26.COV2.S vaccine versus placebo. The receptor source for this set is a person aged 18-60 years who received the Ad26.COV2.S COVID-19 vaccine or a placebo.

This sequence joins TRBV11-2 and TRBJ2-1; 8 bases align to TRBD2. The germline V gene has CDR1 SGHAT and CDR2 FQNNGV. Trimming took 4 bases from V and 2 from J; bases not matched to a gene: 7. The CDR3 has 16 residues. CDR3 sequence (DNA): TGTGCCAGCAGCTGGAAGCCAGCGGGGGCCTACAATGAGCAGTTCTTC. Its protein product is CASSWKPAGAYNEQFF.

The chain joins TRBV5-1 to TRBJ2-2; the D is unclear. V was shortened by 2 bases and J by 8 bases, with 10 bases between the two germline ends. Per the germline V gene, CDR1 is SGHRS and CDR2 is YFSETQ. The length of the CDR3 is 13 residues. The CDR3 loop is CASSLPSPGELFF. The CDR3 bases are TGCGCCAGCAGCTTACCATCACCGGGGGAGCTGTTTTTT.

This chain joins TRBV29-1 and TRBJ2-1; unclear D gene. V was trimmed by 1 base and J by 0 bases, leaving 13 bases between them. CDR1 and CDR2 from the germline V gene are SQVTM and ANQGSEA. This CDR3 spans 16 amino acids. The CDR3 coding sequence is TGCAGCGTTGAAGTTATAGAAGGAAGCTCCTACAATGAGCAGTTCTTC. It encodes CSVEVIEGSSYNEQFF.

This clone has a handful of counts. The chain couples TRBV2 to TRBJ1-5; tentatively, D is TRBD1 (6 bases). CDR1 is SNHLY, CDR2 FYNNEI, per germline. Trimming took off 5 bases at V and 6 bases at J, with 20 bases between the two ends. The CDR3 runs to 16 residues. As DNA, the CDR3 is TGTGCCAGCAGTAGACGTGACAGGACACTGACTCAGCCCCAGCATTTT. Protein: CASSRRDRTLTQPQHF.

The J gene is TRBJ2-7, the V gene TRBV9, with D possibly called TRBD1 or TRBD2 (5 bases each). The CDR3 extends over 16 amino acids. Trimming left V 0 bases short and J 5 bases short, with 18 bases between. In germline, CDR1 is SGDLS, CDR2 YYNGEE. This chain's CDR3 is CASSVATGQGFDEQYF. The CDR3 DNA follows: TGTGCCAGCAGCGTAGCTACGGGGCAGGGTTTCGACGAGCAGTACTTC.

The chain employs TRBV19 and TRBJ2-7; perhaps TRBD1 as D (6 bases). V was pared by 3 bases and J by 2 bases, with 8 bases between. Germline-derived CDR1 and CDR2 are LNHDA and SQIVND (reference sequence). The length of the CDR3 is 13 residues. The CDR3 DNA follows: TGTGCCAGTAGTATCCGGACAGCCTACGAGCAGTACTTC. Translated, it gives CASSIRTAYEQYF.

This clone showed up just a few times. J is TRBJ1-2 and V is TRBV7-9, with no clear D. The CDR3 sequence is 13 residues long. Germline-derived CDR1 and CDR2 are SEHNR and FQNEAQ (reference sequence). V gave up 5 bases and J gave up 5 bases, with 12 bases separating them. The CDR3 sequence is CASSPGRIYGYTF. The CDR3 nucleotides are TGTGCCAGCAGCCCAGGACGGATATATGGCTACACCTTC. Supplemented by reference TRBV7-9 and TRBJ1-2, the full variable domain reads DTGVSQNPRHKITKRGQNVTFRCDPISEHNRLYWYRQTLGQGPEFLTYFQNEAQLEKSRLLSDRFSAERPKGSFSTLEIQRTEQGDSAMYLCASSPGRIYGYTFGSGTRLTVV.

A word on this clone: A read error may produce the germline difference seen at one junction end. The CDR3 region is CASSEEGDRIF. Here the CDR3 DNA reads TGTGCCAGCAGTGAAGAGGGGGACAGGATCTTC. This chain links TRBV2 with TRBJ2-1; 8 nucleotides agree with TRBD1. Germline V gives CDR1 SNHLY, CDR2 FYNNEI. The CDR3 totals 11 residues.

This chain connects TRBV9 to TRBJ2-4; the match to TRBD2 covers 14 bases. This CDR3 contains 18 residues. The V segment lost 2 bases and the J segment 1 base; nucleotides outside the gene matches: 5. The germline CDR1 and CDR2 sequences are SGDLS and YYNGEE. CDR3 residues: CASSVGTSGREAKNIQYF. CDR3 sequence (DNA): TGTGCCAGCAGCGTGGGGACTAGCGGGAGAGAGGCCAAAAACATTCAGTACTTC.

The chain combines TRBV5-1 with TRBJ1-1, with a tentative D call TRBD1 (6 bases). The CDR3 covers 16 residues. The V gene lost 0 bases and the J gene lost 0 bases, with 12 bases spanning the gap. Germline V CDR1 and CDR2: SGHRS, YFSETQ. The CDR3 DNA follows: TGCGCCAGCAGCTTGGCGCCACAGGGTATGAACACTGAAGCTTTCTTT. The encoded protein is CASSLAPQGMNTEAFF.

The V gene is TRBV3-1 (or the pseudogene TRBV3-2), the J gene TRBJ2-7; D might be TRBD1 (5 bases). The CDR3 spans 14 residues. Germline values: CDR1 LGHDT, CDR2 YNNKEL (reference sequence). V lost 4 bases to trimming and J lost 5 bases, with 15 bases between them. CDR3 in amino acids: CASSLYKTVNEQYF. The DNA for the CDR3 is TGTGCCAGCAGCCTATATAAGACAGTAAACGAGCAGTACTTC.

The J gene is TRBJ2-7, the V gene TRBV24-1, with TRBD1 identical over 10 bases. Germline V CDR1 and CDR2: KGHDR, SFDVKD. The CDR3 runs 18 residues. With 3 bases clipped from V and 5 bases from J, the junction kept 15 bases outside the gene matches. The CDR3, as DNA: TGTGCCACCAGTGATGCCTCCGAATCTGGGACAGGGGTCAACGAGCAGTACTTC. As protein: CATSDASESGTGVNEQYF.

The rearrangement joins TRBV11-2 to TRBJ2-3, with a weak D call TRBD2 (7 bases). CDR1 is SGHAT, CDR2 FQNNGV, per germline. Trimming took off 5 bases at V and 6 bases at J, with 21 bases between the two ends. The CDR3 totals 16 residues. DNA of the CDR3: TGTGCCAGCAGCGCTCAGGGGCTAGCGGCCGTGGATACGCAGTATTTT. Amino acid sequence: CASSAQGLAAVDTQYF.

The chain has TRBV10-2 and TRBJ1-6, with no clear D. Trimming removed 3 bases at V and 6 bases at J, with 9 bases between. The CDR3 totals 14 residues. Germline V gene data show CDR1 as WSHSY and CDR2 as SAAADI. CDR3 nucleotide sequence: TGCGCCAGCAGTGAATTGGCAGCTAATTCACCCCTCCACTTT. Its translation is CASSELAANSPLHF.

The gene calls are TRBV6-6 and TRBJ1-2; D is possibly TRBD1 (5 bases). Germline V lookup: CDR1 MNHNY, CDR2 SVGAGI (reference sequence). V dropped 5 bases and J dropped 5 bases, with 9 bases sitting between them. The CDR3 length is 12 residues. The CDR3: CASSRDVYGYTF. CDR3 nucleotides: TGTGCCAGCAGTAGGGACGTTTATGGCTACACCTTC.

The CDR3 sequence: CASSPGTSGVYEQYF. In nucleotides, the CDR3 is TGTGCCAGCAGCCCTGGGACTAGCGGAGTCTACGAGCAGTACTTC. V and J are TRBV7-6 and TRBJ2-7, with 11 bases matching TRBD2. There are 15 residues in the CDR3. The J segment lost 3 bases and the V segment lost 5 bases, leaving 6 bases of the junction unmatched. Germline V lookup: CDR1 SGHVS, CDR2 FNYEAQ.

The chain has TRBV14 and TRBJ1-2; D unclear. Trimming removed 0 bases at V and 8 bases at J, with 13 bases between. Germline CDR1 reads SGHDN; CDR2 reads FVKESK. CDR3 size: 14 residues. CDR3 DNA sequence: TGTGCCAGCAGCCAAGATGGTCGAGGCAGAGGCTACACCTTC. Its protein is CASSQDGRGRGYTF.

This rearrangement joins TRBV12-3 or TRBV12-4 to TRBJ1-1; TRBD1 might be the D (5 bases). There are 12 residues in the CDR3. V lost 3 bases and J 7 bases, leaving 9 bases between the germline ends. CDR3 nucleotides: TGTGCCAGCAGTTTGAACGGGGGTGAAGCTTTCTTT. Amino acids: CASSLNGGEAFF.